This is a list of T cell receptor beta chains from one sample in a study of blood T cells in healthy people across ages. TCRdb passed the 5' RACE reads through MiXCR, listing each CDR3 protein once. The data contain roughly 1,000,000 distinct CDR3 sequences, 20% to 25% of them singletons. These data are also associated with another study on T cells of mothers and their children.

The sample consisted of blood. The receptors shown here come from a girl aged 2-10 years in good health. Both conserved end residues are part of each CDR3. Fields, in order: V gene, clone size, J gene, D gene, CDR3 protein, CDR3 DNA. D genes are given only for firm matches. Clone size is given for some rows only: seen once, a few or many times, or a class if the clone is expanded.

>TRBV7-9|.|TRBJ2-4|.
CASSSGYETKDIQYF
TGTGCCAGCAGCTCTGGTTACGAAACCAAAGACATTCAGTACTTC
>TRBV21-1|.|TRBJ2-3|.
CASSSPGLAETDTQYF
TGTGCCAGCAGCTCGCCGGGACTAGCGGAAACAGATACGCAGTATTTT
>TRBV7-9|.|TRBJ2-1|TRBD2
CASSLGLAGYDNEQFF
TGTGCCAGCAGCTTAGGACTAGCGGGTTATGACAATGAGCAGTTCTTC
>TRBV9|many|TRBJ2-7|.
CASSSPSSYEQYF
TGTGCCAGCAGCTCCCCGAGCTCCTACGAGCAGTACTTC
>TRBV29-1|.|TRBJ2-1|.
CSFSSRAYNEQFF
TGCAGTTTTTCTTCACGCGCCTACAATGAGCAGTTCTTC
>TRBV5-4|.|TRBJ2-1|TRBD2
CASSHSGKSGTEQFF
TGTGCCAGCAGCCACAGCGGGAAGAGTGGTACTGAGCAGTTCTTC
>TRBV2|few|TRBJ2-7|.
CASSDSPEQYF
TGTGCCAGCAGTGATTCCCCCGAGCAGTACTTC
>TRBV5-5|.|TRBJ2-7|.
CASSLNFPGHLYEQYF
TGTGCCAGCAGCTTGAACTTTCCGGGACACCTTTACGAGCAGTACTTC
>TRBV6-1|.|TRBJ1-1|.
CASSEALRLLNTEAFF
TGTGCCAGCAGTGAAGCGCTAAGGCTCCTGAACACTGAAGCTTTCTTT
>TRBV18|once|TRBJ1-4|.
CTSSPPSRSEKLFF
TGTACCAGCTCACCACCTTCACGGAGTGAAAAACTGTTTTTT
>TRBV9|.|TRBJ2-3|TRBD2
CASSSSGSHTDTQYF
TGTGCCAGCAGCTCCAGCGGGAGTCATACAGATACGCAGTATTTT
>TRBV5-1|.|TRBJ2-6|.
CASSLESRPGANVLTF
TGCGCCAGCAGCTTGGAATCAAGGCCTGGGGCCAACGTCCTGACTTTC
>TRBV24-1|.|TRBJ2-5|.
CATSVGSGETQYF
TGTGCCACCAGTGTGGGGAGCGGAGAGACCCAGTACTTC
>TRBV20-1|few|TRBJ2-1|TRBD1
CSARDYRGSMRNEQFF
TGCAGTGCTAGAGATTACAGGGGGAGTATGCGCAATGAGCAGTTCTTC
>TRBV24-1|.|TRBJ2-5|TRBD1
CATSDPTGPNQETQYF
TGTGCCACCAGTGATCCGACAGGGCCCAACCAAGAGACCCAGTACTTC
>TRBV20-1|.|TRBJ2-5|.
CSAELLGETQYF
TGCAGTGCCGAACTGCTGGGGGAGACCCAGTACTTC
>TRBV24-1|.|TRBJ2-2|.
CATTGTEGLFF
TGTGCCACCACCGGGACCGAGGGGCTGTTTTTT